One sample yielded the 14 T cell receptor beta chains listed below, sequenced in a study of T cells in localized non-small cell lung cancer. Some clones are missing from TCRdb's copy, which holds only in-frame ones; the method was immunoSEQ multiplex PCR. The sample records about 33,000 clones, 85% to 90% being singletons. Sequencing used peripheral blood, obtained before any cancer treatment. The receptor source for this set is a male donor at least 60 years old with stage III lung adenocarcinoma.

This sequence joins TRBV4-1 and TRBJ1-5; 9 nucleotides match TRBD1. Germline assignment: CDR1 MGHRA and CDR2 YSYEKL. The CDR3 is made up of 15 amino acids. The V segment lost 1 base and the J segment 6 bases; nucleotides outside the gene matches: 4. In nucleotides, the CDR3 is TGCGCCAGCAGCCAAGTACAGGGGGCGATTCAGCCCCAGCATTTT. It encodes CASSQVQGAIQPQHF.

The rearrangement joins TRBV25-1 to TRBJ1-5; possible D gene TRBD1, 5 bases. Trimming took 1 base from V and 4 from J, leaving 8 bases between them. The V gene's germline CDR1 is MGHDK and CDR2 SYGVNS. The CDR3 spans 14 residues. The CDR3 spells CASSEFRANQPQHF. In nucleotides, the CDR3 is TGTGCCAGCAGTGAATTCAGGGCGAATCAGCCCCAGCATTTT.

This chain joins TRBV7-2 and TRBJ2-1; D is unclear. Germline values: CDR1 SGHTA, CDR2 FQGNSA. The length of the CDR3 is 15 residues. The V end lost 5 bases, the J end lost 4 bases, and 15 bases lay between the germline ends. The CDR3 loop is CASSPWADLYNEQFF. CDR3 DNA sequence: TGTGCCAGCAGCCCTTGGGCAGATCTTTACAATGAGCAGTTCTTC.

The chain's CDR3 is CASAPRGHNQETQYF. CDR3 bases: TGTGCCAGCGCCCCAAGGGGTCACAACCAAGAGACCCAGTACTTC. This chain connects TRBV11-2 to TRBJ2-5; D might be TRBD1 (5 bases). This CDR3 region has 15 residues. V was cut by 8 bases and J by 0 bases, with 16 bases left in between. Per germline, CDR1 SGHAT and CDR2 FQNNGV.

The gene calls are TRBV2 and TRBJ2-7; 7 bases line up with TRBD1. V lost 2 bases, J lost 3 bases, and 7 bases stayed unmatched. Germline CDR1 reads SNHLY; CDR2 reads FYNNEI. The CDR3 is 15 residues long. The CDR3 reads CASSERGTVIYEQYF. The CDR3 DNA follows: TGTGCCAGCAGTGAAAGGGGGACAGTCATCTACGAGCAGTACTTC.

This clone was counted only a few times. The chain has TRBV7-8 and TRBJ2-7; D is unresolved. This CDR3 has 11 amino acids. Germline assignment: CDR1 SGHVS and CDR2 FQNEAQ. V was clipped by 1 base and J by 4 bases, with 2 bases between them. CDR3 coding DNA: TGTGCCAGCAGCTTAGAGTACGAGCAGTACTTC. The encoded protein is CASSLEYEQYF.

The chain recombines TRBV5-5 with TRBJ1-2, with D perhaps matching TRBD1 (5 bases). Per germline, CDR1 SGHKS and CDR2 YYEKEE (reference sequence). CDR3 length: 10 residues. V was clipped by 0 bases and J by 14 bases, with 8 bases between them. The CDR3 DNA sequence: TGTGCCAGCAGCTTGGACAGGCGGACCTTC. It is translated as CASSLDRRTF.

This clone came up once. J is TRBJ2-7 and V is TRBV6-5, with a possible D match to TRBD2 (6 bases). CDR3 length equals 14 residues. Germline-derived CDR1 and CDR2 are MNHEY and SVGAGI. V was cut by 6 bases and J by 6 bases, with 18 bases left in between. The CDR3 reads CASSQGGILREQYF. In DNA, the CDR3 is TGTGCCAGCAGCCAGGGCGGGATCCTCCGCGAGCAGTACTTC.

The CDR3 DNA reads as TGCGCCAGCAGCCCGGGCCTTCCTGAGGCAGATGGCTACACCTTC. Its protein is CASSPGLPEADGYTF. This chain links TRBV5-1 with TRBJ1-2; D is uncertain. This CDR3 region has 15 residues. The germline V and J ends were trimmed by 4 bases and 6 bases, with 19 bases remaining between them. Germline V gene lookup returns CDR1 SGHRS and CDR2 YFSETQ.

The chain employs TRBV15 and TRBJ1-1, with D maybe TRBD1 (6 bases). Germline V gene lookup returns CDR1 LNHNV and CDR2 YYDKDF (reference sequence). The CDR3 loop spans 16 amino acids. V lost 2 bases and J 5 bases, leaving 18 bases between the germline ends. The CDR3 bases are TGTGCCACCAGCAGATCAGGGGCCACCCCCAAAACTGAAGCTTTCTTT. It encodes CATSRSGATPKTEAFF.

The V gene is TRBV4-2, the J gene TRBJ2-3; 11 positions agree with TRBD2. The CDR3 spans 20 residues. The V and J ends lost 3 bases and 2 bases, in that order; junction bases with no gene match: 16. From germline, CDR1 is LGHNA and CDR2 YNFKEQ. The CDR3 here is CASSQLTSGSSLQSTDTQYF. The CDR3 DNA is TGTGCCAGCAGCCAGCTTACTAGCGGGAGTTCGCTTCAGTCCACAGATACGCAGTATTTT.

The CDR3 loop reads CASSPQGAGINYGYTF. CDR3 DNA: TGTGCCAGCAGTCCCCAGGGGGCAGGGATCAACTATGGCTACACCTTC. The V gene is TRBV27, the J gene TRBJ1-2; 8 nucleotides agree with TRBD1. The CDR3 consists of 16 residues. V shed 5 bases and J 2 bases; nucleotides not matched to a gene: 10. Germline loops: CDR1 MNHEY, CDR2 SMNVEV (reference sequence).

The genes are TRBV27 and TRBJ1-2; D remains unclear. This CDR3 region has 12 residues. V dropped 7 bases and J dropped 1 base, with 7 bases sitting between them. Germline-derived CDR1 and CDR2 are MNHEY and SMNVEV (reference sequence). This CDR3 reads CASILVNYGYTF. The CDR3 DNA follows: TGTGCCAGCATTCTGGTTAACTATGGCTACACCTTC.

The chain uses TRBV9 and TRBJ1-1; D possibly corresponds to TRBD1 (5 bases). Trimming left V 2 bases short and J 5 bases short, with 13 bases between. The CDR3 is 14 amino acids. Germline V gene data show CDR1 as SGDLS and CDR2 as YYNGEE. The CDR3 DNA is TGTGCCAGCAGCGTGAGGGGCCCAAAGACTGAAGCTTTCTTT. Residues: CASSVRGPKTEAFF. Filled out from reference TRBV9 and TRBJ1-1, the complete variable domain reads DSGVTQTPKHLITATGQRVTLRCSPRSGDLSVYWYQQSLDQGLQFLIQYYNGEERAKGNILERFSAQQFPDLHSELNLSSLELGDSALYFCASSVRGPKTEAFFGQGTRLTVV.